This T cell receptor beta chain emerged from a study of blood T cell repertoires in COVID-19. At the level of the study: In each case, the material was cDNA or gDNA derived from T cells, B-cell-depleted T cells, or PBMCs.

Here immunoSEQ multiplex PCR was the method, and the copy in TCRdb shows in-frame clones only, minus some. Of some 10,000 clones in the sample, around 90% are singletons; the top ten hold around a fifth. The sequence derives from a woman in her sixties or seventies with active COVID-19. Sequencing was done on a sample of peripheral blood.

The CDR3 DNA reads as TGCGCCAGCAGCTCCGACCGACAGGGTCCCGATGAAAAACTGTTTTTT. It is translated as CASSSDRQGPDEKLFF. The chain has TRBV5-1 and TRBJ1-4; 7 bases line up with TRBD1. The CDR3 has 16 amino acids. Germline values: CDR1 SGHRS, CDR2 YFSETQ. J was trimmed by 6 bases and V by 3 bases; bases with no gene match: 11. The variable domain in full, completed from reference TRBV5-1 and TRBJ1-4, reads KAGVTQTPRYLIKTRGQQVTLSCSPISGHRSVSWYQQTPGQGLQFLFEYFSETQRNKGNFPGRFSGRQFSNSRSEMNVSTLELGDSALYLCASSSDRQGPDEKLFFGSGTQLSVL.